These 2 T cell receptor beta chains came from one sample sequenced in a study of blood T cell repertoires in COVID-19. Here immunoSEQ multiplex PCR was the method, and the copy in TCRdb shows in-frame clones only, minus some. Of 130,000 or so clones in the sample, 83% were seen once. Sequencing used PBMCs or T cells enriched from blood (not recorded which). Source of these receptors: a man aged 25 to 40 who had recovered from COVID-19.

The chain links TRBV11-2 to TRBJ2-3; 8 bases are a match to TRBD2. CDR1 is SGHAT and CDR2 is FQNNGV in the germline V gene. CDR3 length: 18 amino acids. Germline trimming cut 5 bases from V and 2 bases from J; bases unmatched to any gene: 15. CDR3 region: CASSQGVAGWGNTDTQYF. The CDR3 nucleotides read TGTGCCAGCAGCCAGGGTGTAGCGGGATGGGGGAACACAGATACGCAGTATTTT.

The chain uses TRBV4-1 and TRBJ2-3; D is unresolved. Per the germline V gene, CDR1 is MGHRA and CDR2 is YSYEKL. Trimming pared 5 bases from V and 4 bases from J, leaving 16 bases between. This CDR3 has 15 residues. CDR3 DNA: TGCGCCAGCAGCTACCTGACATTTACCCCAGATACGCAGTATTTT. This translates into CASSYLTFTPDTQYF.